This entry features one T cell receptor beta chain sequence. Its antigen is not known. Researchers ran the PCR with 60 Vbeta and 13 Jbeta primers. Clones were sequenced by immunoSEQ multiplex PCR, and TCRdb holds only the in-frame ones, with some missing. In the table there are more than 85,000 clones, approximately 63% of which are singletons. The data stem from a study of cytomegalovirus exposure and HLA in healthy donors. V lost 2 bases and J lost 2, with 8 bases in between. Germline assignment: CDR1 GTSNPN and CDR2 SVGIG (reference sequence). CDR3 length: 13 amino acids. Study-level points and caveats: What a later analysis reportedly showed was that an Asian-associated ancestry cluster had fewer N-insertions than the roughly 720-donor mean.

The chain couples TRBV30 to TRBJ2-3; no firm D call. The sample was PBMCs. The sequence was collected from a woman aged 25 to 39 in good health and CMV-seronegative. The CDR3 bases are TGTGCCTGGAGTATACGACTCACAGATACGCAGTATTTT. This codes for CAWSIRLTDTQYF.